This is a list of T cell receptor beta chains from one sample in a study of neurological immune-mediated disorders. TCRdb analysed the 5' RACE reads with MiXCR anew, one entry per CDR3 protein. The sample holds about 80,000 distinct CDR3 sequences, roughly 4.8% seen once. The sample taken for sequencing was PBMCs. The receptors originated from a woman between 25 and 40 years old with multiple sclerosis. Each CDR3 is given with its conserved first and last residue. D genes are given only for firm matches. Clone size is not always given. Where it is, it says once, few, many or a class for expanded clones.

>TRBV28|.|TRBJ1-2|many
TGTGCCAGCAGTCGACAGTATGGCTACACCTTC
CASSRQYGYTF
>TRBV7-2|.|TRBJ1-5|few
TGTGCCAGCAGCTTAAACAGCCTTAGCAATCAGCCCCAGCATTTT
CASSLNSLSNQPQHF
>TRBV5-6|.|TRBJ1-6|many
TGTGCCAGCAGCTTGGTAGACAGAATGAATTCACCCCTCCACTTT
CASSLVDRMNSPLHF
>TRBV3-1|TRBD2|TRBJ2-3|many
TGTGCCAGCAGCCAACGTAGCGGGAGAGATACGCAGTATTTT
CASSQRSGRDTQYF
>TRBV20-1|.|TRBJ2-1|many
TGCAGTGCCCCGGACCTCCTCTCCTACAATGAGCAGTTCTTC
CSAPDLLSYNEQFF
>TRBV5-1|.|TRBJ1-1|.
TGCGCCAGCAGCGAGGGATTATGGGTGAACACTGAAGCTTTCTTT
CASSEGLWVNTEAFF
>TRBV5-3|.|TRBJ1-1|.
TGTGCCAGAAGCGGCGGACACTCGAACACTGAAGCTTTCTTT
CARSGGHSNTEAFF
>TRBV5-1|.|TRBJ2-3|many
TGCGCCAGCACCTGGACCTCTAGCACAGATACGCAGTATTTT
CASTWTSSTDTQYF
>TRBV5-6|.|TRBJ1-2|many
TGTGCCAGCAGCTTGGATCAGGGTCTGGGGCCCGGTGGCTACACCTTC
CASSLDQGLGPGGYTF
>TRBV5-1|TRBD2|TRBJ2-7|many
TGCGCCAGCAGTCCCGGGACTAGCGGCAACGAGCAGTACTTC
CASSPGTSGNEQYF
>TRBV19|.|TRBJ2-1|many
TGTGCCAGTAGTATAGCGGCATCCTCCTACAATGAGCAGTTCTTC
CASSIAASSYNEQFF
>TRBV28|TRBD1|TRBJ2-7|many
TGTGCCAGCACCGTTGACTTCGGGACAGGAAAAGGCGAGCAGTACTTC
CASTVDFGTGKGEQYF
>TRBV7-3|.|TRBJ2-5|few
TGTGCCAGCAGCCGCAGTGGAAGGGCACAAGAGACCCAGTACTTC
CASSRSGRAQETQYF
>TRBV5-1|TRBD2|TRBJ2-1|many
TGCGCCAGCAGCGGGACTAGCGGGACTAATGAGCAGTTCTTC
CASSGTSGTNEQFF
>TRBV20-1|.|TRBJ2-1|many
TGCAGTGCTAGAGATCCTGCCCGGGGTAGCAATGAGCAGTTCTTC
CSARDPARGSNEQFF
>TRBV20-1|TRBD1|TRBJ2-7|many
TGCAGTGCTAGACCCCGGGACAGGGTCTACGAGCAGTACTTC
CSARPRDRVYEQYF
>TRBV10-3|TRBD2|TRBJ2-7|many
TGTGCCATCAGTGAGTCGAGCGGGACGCCCTACGAGCAGTACTTC
CAISESSGTPYEQYF
>TRBV5-1|.|TRBJ2-1|.
TGCGCCAGCAGCGTGACGGATAGCTCCTACAATGAGCAGTTCTTC
CASSVTDSSYNEQFF
>TRBV20-1|.|TRBJ1-1|many
TGCAGTGCTAGACCGCCCCTCGGGGGGAACACTGAAGCTTTCTTT
CSARPPLGGNTEAFF
>TRBV20-1|.|TRBJ1-5|many
TGCAGTGCTCGCGCGCTAGCAGGGTTCGATCAGCCCCAGCATTTT
CSARALAGFDQPQHF
>TRBV5-1|TRBD2|TRBJ2-1|many
TGCGCCAGCAGCCCCAGGGAGGGCATCCACAATGAGCAGTTCTTC
CASSPREGIHNEQFF
>TRBV4-2|.|TRBJ2-1|few
TGTGCCAGCAGCGAAGCAAAACCAGGGATCTCCTACAATGAGCAGTTCTTC
CASSEAKPGISYNEQFF
>TRBV7-2|.|TRBJ2-7|once
TGTGCCAGCAGCTACGCCTCCGGGGTCTACGAGCAGTACTTC
CASSYASGVYEQYF
>TRBV10-3|.|TRBJ2-1|many
TGTGCCATCAGTCCGGAGATGAGCTCCCCTCGTCGACTGGAGCAGTTCTTC
CAISPEMSSPRRLEQFF
>TRBV27|.|TRBJ2-7|many
TGTGCCAGCAGTTTAGCAGGGAACTCCTACGAGCAGTACTTC
CASSLAGNSYEQYF
>TRBV7-8|.|TRBJ1-5|many
TGTGCCAGCAGCTTCCTCCGTGGGGGCAATCAGCCCCAGCATTTT
CASSFLRGGNQPQHF
>TRBV6-4|.|TRBJ1-2|many
TGTGCCAGCAGTGTTTCGACAGGTTTGGACTATGGCTACACCTTC
CASSVSTGLDYGYTF
>TRBV5-1|TRBD1|TRBJ2-6|many
TGCGCCAGCAGCTTGGATCGGGACAGGGGAGGTTCTGGGGCCAACGTCCTGACTTTC
CASSLDRDRGGSGANVLTF
>TRBV20-1|.|TRBJ1-5|many
TGCAGTGCTAGAGATGCTTCGGGGGCGGGCAATCAGCCCCAGCATTTT
CSARDASGAGNQPQHF
>TRBV4-2|TRBD1|TRBJ1-2|many
TGTGCCAGCAGCCGATCGACAGGGGATAACTATGGCTACACCTTC
CASSRSTGDNYGYTF
>TRBV9|.|TRBJ2-2|few
TGTGCCAGCAGCCCTGACAGGACCGTCACCGGGGAGCTGTTTTTT
CASSPDRTVTGELFF
>TRBV3-1|.|TRBJ2-7|.
TGTGCCAGCAGCCAAGTACCCGGGGGCAACGAGCAGTACTTC
CASSQVPGGNEQYF
>TRBV20-1|.|TRBJ2-1|.
TGCAGTGCTCCAGAGGGCAGAAGCAATGGGCAGTTCTTC
CSAPEGRSNGQFF
>TRBV5-1|.|TRBJ2-3|.
TGCGCCAGCAGCAGGACCGGTTCCGTAGATACGCAGTATTTT
CASSRTGSVDTQYF
>TRBV27|.|TRBJ1-5|.
TGTGCCAGCAGTTCGCGTAGGGGCGGTAAGACCCAGAATTTT
CASSSRRGGKTQNF
>TRBV7-2|TRBD1|TRBJ2-1|few
TGTGCCAGCAGCCGTAGGACAGGGGGCATGCAGAGTAATGAGCAGTTCTTC
CASSRRTGGMQSNEQFF
>TRBV11-3|TRBD2|TRBJ2-1|few
TGTGCCAGCAGCTTAGATCATGGCGGGAGTATTAAAAACAATGAGCAGTTCTTC
CASSLDHGGSIKNNEQFF
>TRBV7-6|TRBD1|TRBJ2-5|many
TGTGCCAGCAGCTCACCGGGACAGGGTGAAATCCAAGAGACCCAGTACTTC
CASSSPGQGEIQETQYF
>TRBV12-3/TRBV12-4|.|TRBJ2-5|many
TGTGCCAGCAGTTTAGAAGCGGTAATGGTAGAGACCCAGTACTTC
CASSLEAVMVETQYF
>TRBV3-1|.|TRBJ2-4|.
TGTGCCAGCAGCCAAGATCCCAGGGAGAGTGGATTAGCCAAAAACATTCAGTACTTC
CASSQDPRESGLAKNIQYF
>TRBV24-1|.|TRBJ1-5|many
TGTGCCACCAGTGACCGTAAGAATCAGCCCCAGCATTTT
CATSDRKNQPQHF
>TRBV20-1|TRBD2|TRBJ2-1|.
TGCAGTGCTAGAGTTGTTAGTAGCGGGAGTTACAATGAGCAGTTCTTC
CSARVVSSGSYNEQFF
>TRBV28|TRBD1|TRBJ2-3|.
TGTGCCAGCAGTTTGGACAGGATAACCACAGATACGCAGTATTTT
CASSLDRITTDTQYF
>TRBV5-1|TRBD1|TRBJ2-5|many
TGCGCCAGCAGCTTGGTGACAGGGGGAAGAGAGACCCAGTACTTC
CASSLVTGGRETQYF
>TRBV28|.|TRBJ1-5|many
TGTGCCAGCAGTTTTCTAAGGGTAGGCAGGGCGGACGGCCAGCATTTT
CASSFLRVGRADGQHF
>TRBV5-1|.|TRBJ2-1|.
TGCGCCAGCAGCTTGAGGCAGATGACTCACAATGAGCAGTTCTTC
CASSLRQMTHNEQFF
>TRBV20-1|TRBD2|TRBJ2-2|many
TGCAGTGCTAGAGCCTCAGCGGGAAAGAACACCGGGGAGCTGTTTTTT
CSARASAGKNTGELFF
>TRBV7-2|TRBD1|TRBJ2-2|many
TGTGCCAGCAGCTTAACAGGGGGCGTAATCGGCACCGGGGAGCTGTTTTTT
CASSLTGGVIGTGELFF
>TRBV5-1|TRBD1|TRBJ2-7|many
TGCGCCAGCAGCACGGGACAGACCTACGAGCAGTACTTC
CASSTGQTYEQYF
>TRBV12-3/TRBV12-4|.|TRBJ1-5|few
TGTGCCAGCAGTTTCAGGGGCAGCAATCAGCCCCAGCATTTT
CASSFRGSNQPQHF
>TRBV20-1|.|TRBJ2-7|many
TGCAGTGCTATGGACTACGACTACGGGGAGCAGTACTTC
CSAMDYDYGEQYF
>TRBV20-1|.|TRBJ2-7|many
TGCAGTGCTAGAGATCGAGCCTACGAGCAGTACTTC
CSARDRAYEQYF
>TRBV5-1|.|TRBJ1-4|many
TGCGCCAGCAGCCTGGACGGAATGGGGGAAAAACTGTTTTTT
CASSLDGMGEKLFF